The 30 T cell receptor beta chains in this list originate from one sample, sequenced in a study of naive and memory T cell subsets. Study-wide results and caveats: Naive repertoires, especially CD8, held a few larger clonotypes, possibly memory cells re-expressing CD45RA.

The antigens of these receptors remain unknown. The beta constant-region primer was an equimolar mix of two oligonucleotides covering TRBC1 and TRBC2. The ligated cDNA underwent four PCR rounds using SP2 and nested alpha and beta constant-region primers. TCRdb reprocessed the UMI-ligation and nested PCR reads with MiXCR, giving one entry per CDR3 protein. The sample includes over 100,000 distinct CDR3 sequences, approximately 14% of them seen just once. The material sequenced was naive CD8+ T cells from blood. The receptors derive from a human donor in good health.

A few counts support this clonotype. The chain couples TRBV7-2 to TRBJ2-6, with D possibly TRBD1 on 5 matching bases. Per germline, CDR1 SGHTA and CDR2 FQGNSA. The CDR3 totals 19 residues. Trimming took off 2 bases at V and 4 bases at J, with 21 bases between the two ends. In DNA form, the CDR3 reads TGTGCCAGCAGCTTATTGAGACTCAGGGATATCGAGGGGGCCAACGTCCTGACTTTC. As protein: CASSLLRLRDIEGANVLTF.

The chain is built from TRBV7-9 and TRBJ2-7; D gene uncertain. Looked up from germline, CDR1 is SEHNR and CDR2 is FQNEAQ (reference sequence). Trimming stripped 3 bases from V and 2 bases from J, with 11 bases between. The CDR3 totals 14 residues. The CDR3: CASSLRDTTYEQYF. CDR3 nucleotides: TGTGCCAGCAGCTTGAGAGACACCACCTACGAGCAGTACTTC. Using reference TRBV7-9 and TRBJ2-7 for the parts outside the CDR3, the full variable domain is DTGVSQNPRHKITKRGQNVTFRCDPISEHNRLYWYRQTLGQGPEFLTYFQNEAQLEKSRLLSDRFSAERPKGSFSTLEIQRTEQGDSAMYLCASSLRDTTYEQYFGPGTRLTVT.

This clonotype was observed a few times. The chain uses TRBV29-1 and TRBJ2-5, with 8 positions matching TRBD1. The CDR3 has 15 amino acids. The V and J ends lost 2 bases and 9 bases, in that order; junction bases with no gene match: 14. Per germline, CDR1 SQVTM and CDR2 ANQGSEA. CDR3 sequence reads: CSVERGTGTTPAQYF. In DNA form, the CDR3 reads TGCAGCGTTGAAAGAGGGACAGGTACAACCCCAGCCCAGTACTTC.

V usage is TRBV6-6 and J usage is TRBJ2-3; the D gene is possibly TRBD2 (6 bases). The germline V and J ends were trimmed by 1 base and 6 bases, with 14 bases remaining between them. From germline, CDR1 is MNHNY and CDR2 SVGAGI (reference sequence). This CDR3 is 15 amino acids long. CDR3: CASSYLRLGRDTQYF. The CDR3 nucleotides are TGTGCCAGCAGTTACTTGCGCCTGGGGAGGGATACGCAGTATTTT.

This clonotype was recorded at least ten times. V gene TRBV4-1 combines with J gene TRBJ1-3, with a possible D match to TRBD1 (5 bases). The V gene lost 7 bases and the J gene lost 0 bases, with 13 bases spanning the gap. Per germline, CDR1 MGHRA and CDR2 YSYEKL. This CDR3 contains 15 residues. The CDR3 here is CASTQGQSSGNTIYF. CDR3 DNA sequence: TGCGCCAGCACCCAGGGCCAGTCCTCTGGAAACACCATATATTTT.

This clonotype came up a few times. This chain joins TRBV20-1 and TRBJ1-2; D is possibly TRBD1 (6 bases). The ends were cut back, 5 bases at V and 8 bases at J, with 21 bases in the middle. This CDR3 is 14 amino acids long. From germline, CDR1 is DFQATT and CDR2 SNEGSKA (reference sequence). The CDR3 nucleotides read TGCAGTGCTTCACCGGGACACGTCCTACGAGGCTACACCTTC. It is translated as CSASPGHVLRGYTF.

This chain links TRBV15 with TRBJ2-1; D call uncertain. The ends were cut back, 0 bases at V and 6 bases at J, with 6 bases in the middle. CDR3 length: 13 residues. CDR1 is LNHNV, CDR2 YYDKDF, per germline (reference sequence). The CDR3: CATSRETANEQFF. The CDR3 DNA reads TGTGCCACCAGCAGAGAGACCGCCAATGAGCAGTTCTTC.

V usage is TRBV3-1 and J usage is TRBJ1-1, with TRBD1 matching over 8 bases. Germline V gene data show CDR1 as LGHDT and CDR2 as YNNKEL (reference sequence). Germline trimming cut 0 bases from V and 8 bases from J; bases unmatched to any gene: 8. This CDR3 is built from 15 residues. The CDR3 reads CASSQDWTGMSEAFF. The CDR3 DNA sequence: TGTGCCAGCAGCCAAGATTGGACAGGGATGTCGGAAGCTTTCTTT.

This clonotype was recorded a few times. The chain has TRBV12-3 or TRBV12-4 and TRBJ2-7; no clear D gene. The CDR3 sequence is 13 residues long. V lost 4 bases to trimming and J lost 5 bases, with 12 bases between them. The CDR3 here is CASSSPSMDEQYF. Written as DNA, the CDR3 is TGTGCCAGCAGTTCCCCGAGTATGGACGAGCAGTACTTC.

This clonotype has only a few counts. The chain employs TRBV12-3 or TRBV12-4 and TRBJ1-1; no firm D call. This CDR3 has 13 amino acids. Trimming removed 7 bases at V and 1 base at J, with 10 bases between. In DNA, the CDR3 is TGTGCCAGCACCGGCAGTGAGAACACTGAAGCTTTCTTT. It codes for CASTGSENTEAFF.

The chain links TRBV6-2 or TRBV6-3 to TRBJ2-1, with no clear D. CDR1 MNHEY and CDR2 SVGEGT come from the germline V gene. The CDR3 runs to 11 residues. V was trimmed by 6 bases and J by 6 bases, leaving 6 bases between them. The CDR3 reads CASSHGNEQFF. The CDR3 DNA reads TGTGCCAGCAGCCACGGCAATGAGCAGTTCTTC.

This clonotype has at least ten counts. V and J are TRBV7-3 and TRBJ2-1; 9 nucleotides line up with TRBD1. V lost 6 bases to trimming and J lost 0 bases; unmatched junction nucleotides: 9. This CDR3 is 17 amino acids long. The germline V gene has CDR1 SGHTA and CDR2 FQGTGA. For the CDR3, the DNA is TGTGCCAGCAGTCCACTGGCGACAGGGGGCTCCTACAATGAGCAGTTCTTC. It is translated as CASSPLATGGSYNEQFF. The whole variable domain, filled in from reference TRBV7-3 and TRBJ2-1, reads GAGVSQTPSNKVTEKGKYVELRCDPISGHTALYWYRQSLGQGPEFLIYFQGTGAADDSGLPNDRFFAVRPEGSVSTLKIQRTERGDSAVYLCASSPLATGGSYNEQFFGPGTRLTVL.

This clonotype was recorded many times. The V gene is TRBV25-1, the J gene TRBJ2-2; 7 nucleotides match TRBD1. Losses at the gene ends were 9 bases for V and 5 bases for J; bases not matched to a gene: 3. The CDR3 covers 12 residues. Germline V gene sequence: CDR1 MGHDK, CDR2 SYGVNS. DNA for the CDR3: TGTGCCAGTGACAGGGAGACCGGGGAGCTGTTTTTT. Its protein product is CASDRETGELFF.

The V gene is TRBV2, the J gene TRBJ2-1; either TRBD1 or TRBD2 may supply D (5 bases each). The V and J ends lost 1 base and 5 bases respectively, with 15 bases between them. The germline V gene encodes CDR1 SNHLY and CDR2 FYNNEI. The CDR3 is 16 residues long. The CDR3 nucleotides are TGTGCCAGCAGTGAAGTTGGGGGACGAGGAAACAATGAGCAGTTCTTC. This translates into CASSEVGGRGNNEQFF.

This clonotype showed up just a few times. This chain links TRBV7-9 with TRBJ1-2; D not certain. Germline values: CDR1 SEHNR, CDR2 FQNEAQ (reference sequence). Trimming removed 0 bases at V and 3 bases at J, with 11 bases between. The CDR3 spans 15 residues. The CDR3 reads CASSLAPGIHYGYTF. CDR3 nucleotide sequence: TGTGCCAGCAGCTTAGCGCCGGGGATTCACTATGGCTACACCTTC.

The chain recombines TRBV27 with TRBJ1-1, with D unclear. The CDR3 totals 15 residues. Trimming took 2 bases from V and 4 from J, leaving 14 bases between them. Germline CDR1 and CDR2: MNHEY and SMNVEV (reference sequence). In DNA form, the CDR3 reads TGTGCCAGCAGTTTAGGTACTGGGGTTAGCACTGAAGCTTTCTTT. It encodes CASSLGTGVSTEAFF.

The chain carries TRBV5-5 and TRBJ1-1, with D unclear. CDR1 and CDR2 (germline): SGHKS, YYEKEE (reference sequence). V shed 0 bases and J shed 0 bases, with 9 bases lying between them. This CDR3 region has 15 residues. As DNA, the CDR3 is TGTGCCAGCAGCTTGGCGGTAGTGATGAACACTGAAGCTTTCTTT. Translation gives CASSLAVVMNTEAFF.

This clonotype was seen repeatedly, ten times or more. V usage is TRBV4-2 and J usage is TRBJ2-1; D gene uncertain. Germline V lookup: CDR1 LGHNA, CDR2 YNFKEQ. CDR3 length equals 12 residues. Trimming removed 0 bases from V and 14 bases from J, with 11 bases in between. The CDR3 region is CASSQDEPTKFF. Here the CDR3 DNA reads TGTGCCAGCAGCCAAGATGAGCCAACAAAGTTCTTC.

J is TRBJ2-3 and V is TRBV5-1; D possibly corresponds to TRBD1 (6 bases). The V end was cut by 0 bases, the J end by 1 base, with 9 bases between. The CDR3 totals 15 residues. Germline-derived CDR1 and CDR2 are SGHRS and YFSETQ. CDR3 in amino acids: CASSLGTAGTDTQYF. Written as DNA, the CDR3 is TGCGCCAGCAGCTTGGGGACAGCCGGCACAGATACGCAGTATTTT.

This clonotype was counted many times. The rearrangement links TRBV15 to TRBJ2-1; no reliable D call. Germline V gene data show CDR1 as LNHNV and CDR2 as YYDKDF (reference sequence). This CDR3 comprises 14 residues. Trimming stripped 0 bases from V and 5 bases from J, with 8 bases between. Written as DNA, the CDR3 is TGTGCCACCAGCAGAGATCAGGCAGACAATGAGCAGTTCTTC. Its translation: CATSRDQADNEQFF.

J is TRBJ2-5 and V is TRBV3-1; 11 nucleotides line up with TRBD2. CDR1 LGHDT and CDR2 YNNKEL come from the germline V gene (reference sequence). The CDR3 is made up of 16 amino acids. V dropped 4 bases and J dropped 4; count of bases not matched to a gene: 8. CDR3 nucleotides: TGTGCCAGCAGCCCAGTAGCGGGAGGGGGGGTAGAGACCCAGTACTTC. Translating it yields CASSPVAGGGVETQYF.

The V and J genes are TRBV7-8 and TRBJ2-3; D is unresolved. The germline V and J ends were trimmed by 4 bases and 4 bases, with 15 bases remaining between them. Germline V gene sequence: CDR1 SGHVS, CDR2 FQNEAQ. This CDR3 contains 15 residues. The CDR3 here is CASSSTGPGADTQYF. The CDR3 coding sequence is TGTGCCAGCAGCTCCACCGGGCCAGGCGCAGATACGCAGTATTTT.

This clonotype was counted at least ten times. The V gene is TRBV27, the J gene TRBJ1-4, with D possibly TRBD1 on 5 matching bases. This CDR3 spans 15 amino acids. V was pared by 2 bases and J by 8 bases, with 15 bases between. Germline V gene sequence: CDR1 MNHEY, CDR2 SMNVEV (reference sequence). The CDR3 region has the DNA TGTGCCAGCAGTTTAGGAGGAGGGGATAGGGAAAAACTGTTTTTT. Protein: CASSLGGGDREKLFF. Based on the CDR3 plus reference TRBV27 and TRBJ1-4, the full variable domain is EAQVTQNPRYLITVTGKKLTVTCSQNMNHEYMSWYRQDPGLGLRQIYYSMNVEVTDKGDVPEGYKVSRKEKRNFPLILESPSPNQTSLYFCASSLGGGDREKLFFGSGTQLSVL.

In this sample, this clonotype turned up once. The rearrangement uses TRBV21-1 and TRBJ2-7. TRBV21-1 is marked as a pseudogene. The CDR3 runs to 13 residues. In DNA form, the CDR3 reads TGTGCCAGCAGCTTGAGCACAGACTACGAGCAGTACTTC. This encodes CASSLSTDYEQYF.

This clonotype has a single count. The chain links TRBV7-9 to TRBJ2-1, with a weak D call TRBD2 (6 bases). CDR1 SEHNR and CDR2 FQNEAQ come from the germline V gene (reference sequence). This CDR3 comprises 13 residues. V gave up 4 bases and J gave up 8 bases, with 12 bases separating them. CDR3 nucleotide sequence: TGTGCCAGCAGCTCCCTGGAGGGGTATGAGCAGTTCTTC. Translated, it gives CASSSLEGYEQFF.

A few counts support this clonotype. The chain couples TRBV5-4 to TRBJ2-7; TRBD2 aligns across 11 bases. The CDR3 is made up of 15 amino acids. Germline loops: CDR1 SGHNT, CDR2 YYREEE (reference sequence). Trimming cost V 3 bases and J 3 bases; bases outside gene matches: 5. The CDR3 DNA reads TGTGCCAGCAGCTACAGCACTAGCGGGAGCTACGAGCAGTACTTC. This codes for CASSYSTSGSYEQYF.

V gene TRBV12-3 or TRBV12-4 combines with J gene TRBJ1-1, with TRBD1 as a possible D gene (5 bases). The CDR3 totals 13 residues. Trimming took 7 bases from V and 4 from J, leaving 13 bases between them. CDR3 loop: CASIAGATTEAFF. The CDR3 DNA sequence: TGTGCCAGCATAGCTGGGGCGACCACTGAAGCTTTCTTT.

The CDR3 spells CASSSGTSGRKTQYF. The CDR3 nucleotides are TGTGCCAGCAGTTCCGGGACTAGCGGGAGAAAGACCCAGTACTTC. V is TRBV12-3 or TRBV12-4 and J is TRBJ2-5; 14 bases agree with TRBD2. CDR3 length: 15 amino acids. Losses at the gene ends were 4 bases for V and 6 bases for J; bases not matched to a gene: 4.

The gene calls are TRBV10-2 and TRBJ2-7; no clear D gene. V shed 0 bases and J shed 4 bases, with 7 bases lying between them. Per the germline V gene, CDR1 is WSHSY and CDR2 is SAAADI. This CDR3 spans 13 amino acids. The CDR3 protein is CASSESISYEQYF. The CDR3 nucleotides read TGCGCCAGCAGTGAGTCGATTTCGTACGAGCAGTACTTC.

This clonotype was observed at least ten times. This chain connects TRBV20-1 to TRBJ2-3; 8 bases fit TRBD2. CDR3 length equals 13 residues. V gave up 1 base and J gave up 7 bases; unmatched junction bases: 4. From germline, CDR1 is DFQATT and CDR2 SNEGSKA (reference sequence). The CDR3 protein is CSARGIAGNTQYF. CDR3 DNA: TGCAGTGCTAGAGGGATAGCGGGGAATACGCAGTATTTT.